These 2 T cell receptor beta chains were all obtained from the same sample, sequenced in a study of molecular identifiers for immune sequencing clone quantification. TCRdb re-analysed the PCR reads in MiXCR, keeping a single row per CDR3 protein. The sample yields a few hundred thousand distinct CDR3 sequences, about 22% seen once. Sequencing was carried out using naive CD8+ T cells from blood, with Jurkat cell RNA spiked in. Specified subset: FACS-sorted CD8+CD4-CCR7+CD45RA+ naive T cells. These receptors came from a human donor in good health. Some libraries in this study had Jurkat cell RNA spiked in.

In this sample, this clonotype turned up many times. Here the CDR3 DNA reads TGTGCCAGCAGCTTAGTAGGGACAGGGGGAGAGACCCAGTACTTC. This encodes CASSLVGTGGETQYF. The V gene is TRBV11-2, the J gene TRBJ2-5, with 11 bases that match TRBD1. CDR3 length: 15 amino acids. Germline V gene lookup returns CDR1 SGHAT and CDR2 FQNNGV. The V gene end was trimmed by 1 base and the J gene end by 4 bases; junction bases not matched to a gene: 2.

The chain links TRBV20-1 to TRBJ2-7, with TRBD1 matching over 7 bases. Germline lookup yields CDR1 DFQATT and CDR2 SNEGSKA (reference sequence). Unmatched junction bases numbered 13, after V lost 5 bases and J lost 0 bases. CDR3 size: 16 residues. CDR3 in DNA: TGCAGTGCTCCCCCAGAGATCAGGGGGAGCTCCTACGAGCAGTACTTC. It translates to CSAPPEIRGSSYEQYF.